The 4 T cell receptor beta chains in this list originate from one sample, sequenced in a study of T cells expressing NK-cell markers. TCRdb reprocessed the 5' RACE reads and reports one entry per CDR3 protein, with no DNA. In all, the sample yields roughly 390,000 distinct CDR3 sequences. What was sequenced was blood T cells: a sorted CD56 or NKG2C T cell subset, CD4+ or CD8+ T cells, or bulk PBMC T cells (not recorded which). The origin of the receptors is a woman aged 45-60 years in good health.

The chain joins TRBV18 to TRBJ2-7. This CDR3 region has 13 residues. Germline assignment: CDR1 KGHSH and CDR2 LQKENI. The CDR3 region is CASSPLPTYEQYF.

This clonotype counts as medium-sized (0.01 to 0.1%) by frequency. The rearrangement uses TRBV5-1 and TRBJ2-2. The CDR3 spans 14 residues. Germline V gene lookup returns CDR1 SGHRS and CDR2 YFSETQ. The CDR3 is CASTVGSNTGELFF.

The V gene is TRBV29-1, the J gene TRBJ2-7. This CDR3 region has 14 residues. Per the germline V gene, CDR1 is SQVTM and CDR2 is ANQGSEA. CDR3 loop: CSVELSDKSNEQYF.

The rearrangement joins TRBV12-3 or TRBV12-4 to TRBJ1-1. This CDR3 has 12 amino acids. The CDR3 sequence: CASSQEQFEAFF.